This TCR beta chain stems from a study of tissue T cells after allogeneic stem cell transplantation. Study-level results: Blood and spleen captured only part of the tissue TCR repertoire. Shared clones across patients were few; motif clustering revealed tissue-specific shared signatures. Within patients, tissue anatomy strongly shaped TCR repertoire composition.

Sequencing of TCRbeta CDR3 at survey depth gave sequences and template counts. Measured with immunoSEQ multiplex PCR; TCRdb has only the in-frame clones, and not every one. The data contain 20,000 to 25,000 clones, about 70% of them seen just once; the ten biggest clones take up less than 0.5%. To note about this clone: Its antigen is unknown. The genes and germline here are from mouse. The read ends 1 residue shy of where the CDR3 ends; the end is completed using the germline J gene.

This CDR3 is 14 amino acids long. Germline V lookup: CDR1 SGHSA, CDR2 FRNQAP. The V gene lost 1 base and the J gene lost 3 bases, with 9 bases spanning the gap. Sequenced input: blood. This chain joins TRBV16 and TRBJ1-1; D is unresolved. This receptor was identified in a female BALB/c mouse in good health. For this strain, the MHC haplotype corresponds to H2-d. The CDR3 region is CASSLGAHDTEVFF. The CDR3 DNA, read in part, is TGTGCAAGCAGCTTAGGGGCCCATGACACAGAAGTCTTC.